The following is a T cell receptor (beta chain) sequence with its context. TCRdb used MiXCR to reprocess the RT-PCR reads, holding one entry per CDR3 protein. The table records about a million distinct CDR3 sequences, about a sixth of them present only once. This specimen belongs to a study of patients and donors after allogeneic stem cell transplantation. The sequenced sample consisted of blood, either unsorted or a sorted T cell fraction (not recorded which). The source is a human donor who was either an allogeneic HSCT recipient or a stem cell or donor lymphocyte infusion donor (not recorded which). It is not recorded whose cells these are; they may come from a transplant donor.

This CDR3 reads CASSLGQPMNTEAFF. The CDR3 DNA reads as TGCGCCAGCAGCCTGGGACAGCCAATGAACACTGAAGCTTTCTTT. This chain uses TRBV5-1 with TRBJ1-1; 7 positions agree with TRBD1. V lost 4 bases, J lost 0 bases, and 6 bases stayed unmatched. The CDR3 is 15 amino acids. Per the germline V gene, CDR1 is SGHRS and CDR2 is YFSETQ. The whole variable domain, filled in from reference TRBV5-1 and TRBJ1-1, reads KAGVTQTPRYLIKTRGQQVTLSCSPISGHRSVSWYQQTPGQGLQFLFEYFSETQRNKGNFPGRFSGRQFSNSRSEMNVSTLELGDSALYLCASSLGQPMNTEAFFGQGTRLTVV.